What follows are 21 T cell receptor beta chains derived from one specimen sequenced in a study of regulatory T cells in long-lasting Graves disease. The time point here: newly diagnosed GD, antithyroid drugs for less than 3 months. Following extraction of RNA from PBMCs, that RNA was used to make the TCR library. Arm-PCR of CDR3 regions and iRepertoire HTBI primers were used to build TCR beta libraries. TCRdb redid the calling of the multiplex PCR reads with MiXCR, one entry per CDR3 protein. The sample carries about 380,000 distinct CDR3 sequences, about 14% recorded once. Source: peripheral blood mononuclear cells (PBMCs), taken at new diagnosis, from a patient treated with antithyroid drugs. The receptors stem from a female donor with Graves disease.

This clonotype was seen at least ten times. The rearrangement joins TRBV27 to TRBJ1-2; no clear D. The CDR3 consists of 13 residues. Germline CDR1 is MNHEY and CDR2 is SMNVEV (reference sequence). V gave up 2 bases and J gave up 2 bases, with 6 bases separating them. Here the CDR3 reads CASSLGGNYGYTF. DNA of the CDR3: TGTGCCAGCAGTTTAGGAGGGAACTATGGCTACACCTTC.

About this clonotype itself: The junction does not match germline at one end; this may be a read error. The chain couples TRBV12-3 or TRBV12-4 to TRBJ2-2; TRBD1 agrees at 7 bases. The CDR3 consists of 16 residues. The DNA for the CDR3 is TGTGTCAGCAGTTTGCCACAGGGGATTGATACCGGGGAGCTGTTTTTT. Translating it yields CVSSLPQGIDTGELFF.

This clonotype was detected a few times. A read error may be the cause here, since a much bigger clone is one base away. The chain couples TRBV27 to TRBJ2-3, with D unresolved. CDR3 length: 16 amino acids. Germline CDR1 reads MNHEY; CDR2 reads SMNVEV (reference sequence). V lost 3 bases to trimming and J lost 0 bases, with 13 bases between them. This CDR3 is CASSFRKASSTDTQYF. CDR3 in DNA: TGTGCCAGCAGTTTTCGGAAGGCTTCTAGCACAGATACGCAGTATTTT.

Many counts were recorded for this clonotype. This sequence joins TRBV12-3 or TRBV12-4 and TRBJ1-2, with D perhaps TRBD1 (5 bases). V shed 2 bases and J shed 8 bases, with 18 bases lying between them. The CDR3 has 15 amino acids. CDR3 residues: CASSLYQGASNGYTF. The CDR3 DNA follows: TGTGCCAGCAGTTTATACCAGGGAGCCTCCAACGGCTACACCTTC.

A few counts support this clonotype. V usage is TRBV27 and J usage is TRBJ2-7; 11 nucleotides align to TRBD1. The length of the CDR3 is 13 residues. Looked up from germline, CDR1 is MNHEY and CDR2 is SMNVEV (reference sequence). V lost 5 bases to trimming and J lost 7 bases; unmatched junction nucleotides: 4. The DNA of the CDR3 is TGTGCCAGCAGTGCGGACAGGGGGCGTGAGCAGTACTTC. Encoded protein: CASSADRGREQYF.

At least ten counts were recorded for this clonotype. The chain is built from TRBV7-2 and TRBJ1-1, with D possibly being TRBD1 (6 bases). V was shortened by 2 bases and J by 0 bases, with 22 bases between the two germline ends. The V gene's germline CDR1 is SGHTA and CDR2 FQGNSA. The CDR3 spans 19 residues. The CDR3, as DNA: TGTGCCAGCAGCTTACGCTACCGTCCCTTGGACAGTATGAACACTGAAGCTTTCTTT. Translation: CASSLRYRPLDSMNTEAFF.

This clonotype was picked up many times. The chain uses TRBV4-1 and TRBJ2-7, with D possibly being TRBD1 (6 bases). V lost 3 bases and J lost 6, with 15 bases in between. This CDR3 is built from 14 residues. Germline CDR1 is MGHRA and CDR2 is YSYEKL. In nucleotides, the CDR3 is TGCGCCAGCAGCCAGGGGGCTCTATTGCCCGAGCAGTACTTC. Translated: CASSQGALLPEQYF.

The table lists this clonotype with many counts. The chain recombines TRBV29-1 with TRBJ1-3, with unresolved D. This CDR3 region has 13 residues. CDR1 is SQVTM and CDR2 is ANQGSEA in the germline V gene. The ends were cut back, 4 bases at V and 0 bases at J, with 7 bases in the middle. CDR3 loop: CSVVRDSGNTIYF. CDR3 DNA sequence: TGCAGCGTTGTACGAGACTCTGGAAACACCATATATTTT.

This clonotype occurred many times. The chain recombines TRBV10-3 with TRBJ1-4; 9 positions match TRBD1. Germline CDR1 ENHRY, CDR2 SYGVKD. CDR3 length equals 16 residues. V shed 0 bases and J 7 bases; nucleotides not matched to a gene: 6. CDR3 in amino acids: CAISESRLDRGEKLFF. The CDR3 DNA sequence: TGTGCCATCAGTGAGTCACGTCTGGACAGGGGTGAAAAACTGTTTTTT.

A note on this clonotype: A clone one base away is much larger, so this may be a read error. The V gene is TRBV27, the J gene TRBJ2-3; D ambiguous. The J call is uncertain, as TRBJ2-1 better fits the DNA end. The germline V gene encodes CDR1 MNHEY and CDR2 SMNVEV (reference sequence). There are 16 residues in the CDR3. The chain's CDR3 is CTSSLSPPIPGDEQFF. CDR3 bases: TGTACCAGCAGTTTATCCCCCCCCATTCCAGGAGATGAGCAGTTCTTC.

The chain is built from TRBV2 and TRBJ2-3, with TRBD2 matching over 7 bases. The J call is in doubt because the DNA end fits TRBJ2-7 better. The CDR3 length is 16 residues. Germline V gives CDR1 SNHLY, CDR2 FYNNEI. The CDR3 loop reads CASSPPSTSTPYEQYF. As DNA, the CDR3 is TGTGCCAGCTCACCACCTTCGACTAGCACCCCCTACGAGCAGTACTTC.

This clonotype appeared many times. The V and J genes are TRBV7-9 and TRBJ1-5; 7 nucleotides match TRBD1. Trimming cost V 4 bases and J 0 bases; bases outside gene matches: 9. This CDR3 is 17 amino acids long. Germline CDR1 SEHNR, CDR2 FQNEAQ (reference sequence). CDR3 in amino acids: CASSSWTGEASNQPQHF. The CDR3 DNA is TGTGCCAGCAGCTCTTGGACAGGTGAAGCTAGCAATCAGCCCCAGCATTTT.

For this clonotype: A much bigger clone sits one base away, suggesting this may be a read error. The gene calls are TRBV12-3 or TRBV12-4 and TRBJ2-5, with 7 bases that match TRBD1. The CDR3 is made up of 15 amino acids. The V segment lost 3 bases and the J segment 7 bases; nucleotides outside the gene matches: 11. The CDR3: CASSFFRDSEGTQYF. In DNA form, the CDR3 reads TGTGCCAGCAGTTTTTTCCGGGACAGCGAAGGGACCCAGTACTTC.

The chain couples TRBV5-1 to TRBJ2-1, with D perhaps matching TRBD2 (6 bases). The length of the CDR3 is 16 residues. Germline V gene data show CDR1 as SGHRS and CDR2 as YFSETQ. Trimming took 1 base from V and 4 from J, leaving 15 bases between them. CDR3 protein: CASSLTRLGLYNEQFF. CDR3 nucleotides: TGCGCCAGCAGCTTGACGCGACTAGGGCTTTACAATGAGCAGTTCTTC. Complete variable domain (other parts from reference TRBV5-1 and TRBJ2-1): KAGVTQTPRYLIKTRGQQVTLSCSPISGHRSVSWYQQTPGQGLQFLFEYFSETQRNKGNFPGRFSGRQFSNSRSEMNVSTLELGDSALYLCASSLTRLGLYNEQFFGPGTRLTVL.

This clonotype has more than one count but fewer than ten. The chain couples TRBV6-1 to TRBJ1-5, with D maybe TRBD1 (5 bases). The ends were cut back, 6 bases at V and 7 bases at J, with 19 bases in the middle. CDR1 is MNHNS, CDR2 SASEGT, per germline. The CDR3 extends over 15 amino acids. The CDR3 sequence: CASRRHHQGVQPQHF. As DNA, the CDR3 is TGTGCCAGCAGACGCCATCACCAGGGTGTCCAGCCCCAGCATTTT.

In this sample, this clonotype turned up many times. The V call is TRBV27, the J call TRBJ2-5; D gene unclear. V was pared by 7 bases and J by 4 bases, with 7 bases between. The CDR3 runs 11 residues. Germline loops: CDR1 MNHEY, CDR2 SMNVEV (reference sequence). CDR3 region: CASTRGETQYF. CDR3 sequence (DNA): TGTGCCAGCACCCGAGGAGAGACCCAGTACTTC.

The chain links TRBV6-1 to TRBJ1-6; D might be TRBD1 (5 bases). CDR3 length: 19 amino acids. V was shortened by 5 bases and J by 3 bases, with 23 bases between the two germline ends. CDR1 and CDR2 (germline): MNHNS, SASEGT. The CDR3 DNA follows: TGTGCCAGCAGTCCGGATGAAAGGACGGCCGGGGGCTATAATTCACCCCTCCACTTT. Translating gives CASSPDERTAGGYNSPLHF.

The chain links TRBV20-1 to TRBJ2-7; D is unresolved. The V end lost 6 bases, the J end lost 0 bases, and 12 bases lay between the germline ends. CDR3 size: 13 residues. Germline V lookup: CDR1 DFQATT, CDR2 SNEGSKA (reference sequence). CDR3 coding DNA: TGCAGTGCCGGCGGAACGAGCTCCTACGAGCAGTACTTC. This sequence encodes CSAGGTSSYEQYF.

In this sample, this clonotype turned up many times. The chain joins TRBV11-2 to TRBJ2-3; the D gene is possibly TRBD2 (6 bases). The CDR3 has 13 amino acids. The ends were cut back, 3 bases at V and 6 bases at J, with 10 bases in the middle. The V gene's germline CDR1 is SGHAT and CDR2 FQNNGV. CDR3 in amino acids: CASSFQLADTQYF. As DNA, the CDR3 is TGTGCCAGCAGCTTCCAGCTAGCGGATACGCAGTATTTT.

Only a few counts were recorded for this clonotype. The V call is TRBV12-3 or TRBV12-4, the J call TRBJ2-1; 10 bases are a match to TRBD2. J gave up 6 bases and V 10 bases, and 6 bases lay outside the gene matches. This CDR3 has 13 residues. The CDR3 is CAIGTSAVNEQFF. CDR3 sequence (DNA): TGTGCCATTGGGACTAGCGCTGTCAATGAGCAGTTCTTC.

Comments on this clonotype: A read error is likely here: a far larger clone is one base away. Likely a read error: the CDR3 ends without its conserved phenylalanine or tryptophan. The V gene is TRBV6-8, the J gene TRBJ1-1; D might be TRBD1 (6 bases). The CDR3 contains 14 residues. The germline CDR1 and CDR2 sequences are MNHGY and SAAAGT. Between the trimmed V and J ends, which lost 6 bases and 4 bases, there was a span of 15 bases. In nucleotides, the CDR3 is TGTGCCAGCAGGTTACAGGGTATGGGCACTGAAGCTTTCCTT. Amino acid sequence: CASRLQGMGTEAFL.